Shown below are 32 T cell receptor beta chains from a single sample sequenced in a study of Ad26.COV2.S vaccination and SARS-CoV-2 variants (dated by TCRdb to 2020 to 2022). Library preparation was by the immunoSEQ multiplex PCR assay. Imported from immuneACCESS, the table was reduced by TCRdb to in-frame sequences with V and J called. These copies leave out some clones; in studies compared against another copy, an unresolved V gene accounts for under half, and the cause of the remainder is not known. In this sample the table shows about 400,000 clones, 80% to 90% of which occur a single time. The top ten clonotypes cover approximately 3.7% of the sample. This specimen's treatment or condition label, per the study, means: 15 to 20 received Ad26.COV2.S at low or high dose, single or two shots; about 5 received placebo; per-sample allocation not given. Repertoires of vaccine and placebo recipients were sequenced from samples collected on day 63 after the first injection.

The sample was peripheral blood, taken in a trial of Ad26.COV2.S vaccine versus placebo. The receptors originated from a person aged 18-65 years who received the Ad26.COV2.S COVID-19 vaccine or a placebo.

The chain employs TRBV7-9 and TRBJ2-7, with D hard to call. V lost 5 bases and J 5 bases, leaving 19 bases between the germline ends. This CDR3 has 15 amino acids. Germline V gene data show CDR1 as SEHNR and CDR2 as FQNEAQ (reference sequence). In DNA form, the CDR3 reads TGTGCCAGCAGCGGGTTAGGGTACTCTCCCCACGAGCAGTACTTC. This codes for CASSGLGYSPHEQYF.

V is TRBV6-6 and J is TRBJ1-1, with D perhaps TRBD1 (6 bases). This CDR3 contains 16 residues. The germline V gene has CDR1 MNHNY and CDR2 SVGAGI (reference sequence). V lost 2 bases and J lost 5, with 18 bases in between. The CDR3 DNA is TGTGCCAGCAGTTACGGGCAGGGGTTGAGGGGGACTGAAGCTTTCTTT. Protein product: CASSYGQGLRGTEAFF.

The V gene is TRBV27, the J gene TRBJ1-1; no clear D gene. The ends were cut back, 6 bases at V and 1 base at J, with 6 bases in the middle. Germline-derived CDR1 and CDR2 are MNHEY and SMNVEV (reference sequence). The CDR3 sequence is 12 residues long. DNA of the CDR3: TGTGCCAGCAGGGATCCGAACACTGAAGCTTTCTTT. Its translation is CASRDPNTEAFF.

The V call is TRBV5-4, the J call TRBJ2-6; TRBD1 matches at 10 bases. This CDR3 has 17 residues. CDR1 and CDR2 from the germline V gene are SGHNT and YYREEE (reference sequence). Unmatched junction bases numbered 6, after V lost 4 bases and J lost 2 bases. The CDR3 loop is CASSPGQGKAGANVLTF. The CDR3, as DNA: TGTGCCAGCAGCCCGGGACAGGGGAAAGCTGGGGCCAACGTCCTGACTTTC.

J is TRBJ1-2 and V is TRBV10-3; D is unresolved. Germline V lookup: CDR1 ENHRY, CDR2 SYGVKD. CDR3 length: 14 amino acids. V shed 2 bases and J shed 5 bases, with 12 bases lying between them. CDR3 amino acids: CAISEPGGLYGYTF. The CDR3 nucleotides read TGTGCCATCAGTGAGCCGGGAGGATTATATGGCTACACCTTC.

This chain joins TRBV6-5 and TRBJ1-6; TRBD1 aligns across 7 bases. J gave up 8 bases and V 6 bases, and 7 bases lay outside the gene matches. Germline CDR1 reads MNHEY; CDR2 reads SVGAGI. This CDR3 comprises 14 residues. The CDR3 DNA reads as TGTGCCAGCAGCCCCGGACAGGCCCATTCACCCCTCCACTTT. This sequence encodes CASSPGQAHSPLHF.

V gene TRBV6-6 combines with J gene TRBJ2-1; the D gene could be TRBD1 or TRBD2 (5 bases each). The germline V gene has CDR1 MNHNY and CDR2 SVGAGI (reference sequence). The V end lost 3 bases, the J end lost 9 bases, and 12 bases lay between the germline ends. CDR3 length: 13 residues. DNA of the CDR3: TGTGCCAGCAGTTATGGGACGGATGGTGAGCAGTTCTTC. It translates to CASSYGTDGEQFF.

The gene calls are TRBV6-5 and TRBJ2-7, with TRBD1 matching over 7 bases. The ends lost 7 bases at V and 0 bases at J; junction bases unmatched: 9. Looked up from germline, CDR1 is MNHEY and CDR2 is SVGAGI. CDR3 size: 15 residues. This CDR3 reads CASTPRQGDSYEQYF. CDR3 DNA sequence: TGTGCCAGCACTCCAAGGCAGGGGGACTCCTACGAGCAGTACTTC.

The CDR3 bases are TGTGCCAGTAGCACAGGGGCAGGTATCACTGAAGCTTTCTTT. Amino acid sequence: CASSTGAGITEAFF. This chain joins TRBV19 and TRBJ1-1; TRBD1 aligns across 7 bases. Unmatched junction bases numbered 8, after V lost 6 bases and J lost 4 bases. CDR1 is LNHDA and CDR2 is SQIVND in the germline V gene (reference sequence). The CDR3 totals 14 residues.

This clone was observed once. The rearrangement joins TRBV28 to TRBJ1-2; 7 bases are shared with TRBD1. Per the germline V gene, CDR1 is MDHEN and CDR2 is SYDVKM. This CDR3 spans 15 amino acids. V gave up 2 bases and J gave up 6 bases; unmatched junction bases: 9. CDR3 DNA: TGTGCCAGCAGTTTAGTGTGGACAGGCTCGAATGGCTACACCTTC. This translates into CASSLVWTGSNGYTF.

The rearrangement joins TRBV30 to TRBJ1-5, with TRBD1 matching 7 bases. Germline V CDR1 and CDR2: GTSNPN, SVGIG (reference sequence). J gave up 2 bases and V 5 bases, and 9 bases lay outside the gene matches. The CDR3 has 15 amino acids. The CDR3 DNA reads TGTGCCTGGGCAGAGGGGGCGCAAGGCAATCAGCCCCAGCATTTT. This gives the protein CAWAEGAQGNQPQHF.

This clone was observed once. CDR3 protein: CASSPGIVYNEQFF. The CDR3 DNA reads TGCGCCAGCAGCCCAGGGATAGTATACAATGAGCAGTTCTTC. The chain combines TRBV5-1 with TRBJ2-1; D perhaps matches TRBD1 (5 bases). Per the germline V gene, CDR1 is SGHRS and CDR2 is YFSETQ. The CDR3 has 14 residues. The V end was cut by 4 bases, the J end by 4 bases, with 12 bases between.

The chain carries TRBV3-1 (or the pseudogene TRBV3-2) and TRBJ2-7, with 7 nucleotides matching TRBD1. The J segment lost 2 bases and the V segment lost 3 bases, leaving 10 bases of the junction unmatched. CDR1 LGHDT and CDR2 YNNKEL come from the germline V gene (reference sequence). The CDR3 spans 16 residues. The chain's CDR3 is CASSHISGGKTYEQYF. CDR3 nucleotides: TGTGCCAGCAGCCACATATCAGGGGGTAAAACCTACGAGCAGTACTTC.

This chain's CDR3 is CASSLVLGLEAETQYF. The CDR3 DNA reads as TGTGCCAGCAGCTTGGTTCTCGGACTAGAGGCAGAGACCCAGTACTTC. The J gene is TRBJ2-5, the V gene TRBV5-4, with 7 bases that match TRBD2. J gave up 4 bases and V 0 bases, and 9 bases lay outside the gene matches. The CDR3 loop spans 16 amino acids. Germline-derived CDR1 and CDR2 are SGHNT and YYREEE (reference sequence).

The chain employs TRBV27 and TRBJ2-7, with TRBD1 identical over 11 bases. V lost 6 bases and J lost 2; bases outside the gene matches: 6. This CDR3 comprises 15 residues. Germline lookup yields CDR1 MNHEY and CDR2 SMNVEV (reference sequence). CDR3 residues: CASRYGQGAAYEQYF. DNA for the CDR3: TGTGCCAGCAGATATGGACAGGGGGCCGCCTACGAGCAGTACTTC.

The chain is built from TRBV4-1 and TRBJ1-6; possible D gene TRBD1, 5 bases. The germline V gene has CDR1 MGHRA and CDR2 YSYEKL. Trimming cost V 3 bases and J 10 bases, with 10 bases left between them. CDR3 length: 13 residues. Here the CDR3 reads CASSQDMSSPLHF. In DNA, the CDR3 is TGCGCCAGCAGCCAGGACATGAGCTCACCCCTCCACTTT.

This chain connects TRBV7-9 to TRBJ2-1, with D perhaps TRBD1 (5 bases). From germline, CDR1 is SEHNR and CDR2 FQNEAQ (reference sequence). V lost 4 bases and J lost 2, with 15 bases in between. This CDR3 has 16 residues. The CDR3 spells CASSSTQQVPYNEQFF. In nucleotides, the CDR3 is TGTGCCAGCAGCTCTACCCAACAGGTGCCCTACAATGAGCAGTTCTTC.

The count of this clone is one. One end of the junction fails to match germline, which may point to a read error. The chain is built from TRBV14 and TRBJ1-3, with D hard to call. The V gene's germline CDR1 is SGHDN and CDR2 FVKESK. The length of the CDR3 is 13 residues. For the CDR3, the DNA is TGTGCCATCAGCGCTGCCTCTGGAAACACCATATATTTT. Protein product: CAISAASGNTIYF. Drawing the rest from reference TRBV14 and TRBJ1-3, the complete variable domain is EAGVTQFPSHSVIEKGQTVTLRCDPISGHDNLYWYRRVMGKEIKFLLHFVKESKQDESGMPNNRFLAERTGGTYSTLKVQPAELEDSGVYFCAISAASGNTIYFGEGSWLTVV.

Here the CDR3 DNA reads TGCAGTGAGGGGGGTCCCTACGAGCAGTACTTC. Translated: CSEGGPYEQYF. The V and J genes are TRBV20-1 and TRBJ2-7; the D gene could be TRBD1 or TRBD2 (6 bases each). Germline V gene sequence: CDR1 DFQATT, CDR2 SNEGSKA (reference sequence). Trimming took 7 bases from V and 2 from J, leaving 9 bases between them. CDR3 length: 11 amino acids.

This chain joins TRBV6-5 and TRBJ2-5; unclear D gene. This CDR3 spans 13 amino acids. Trimming pared 2 bases from V and 3 bases from J, leaving 7 bases between. Germline V gene lookup returns CDR1 MNHEY and CDR2 SVGAGI. The CDR3 bases are TGTGCCAGCAGTTACCGGGTTGAAGAGACCCAGTACTTC. This encodes CASSYRVEETQYF.

The rearrangement links TRBV7-2 to TRBJ1-3, with D maybe TRBD1 (6 bases). V was cut by 1 base and J by 2 bases, with 12 bases left in between. There are 16 residues in the CDR3. The germline V gene encodes CDR1 SGHTA and CDR2 FQGNSA. CDR3 amino acids: CASSLGGPRAGNTIYF. The CDR3 nucleotides read TGTGCCAGCAGCTTAGGGGGGCCCAGGGCTGGAAACACCATATATTTT.

J is TRBJ2-3 and V is TRBV2; D might be TRBD1 or TRBD2, each matching 6 bases. Trimming stripped 8 bases from V and 2 bases from J, with 17 bases between. The CDR3 has 15 amino acids. Germline loops: CDR1 SNHLY, CDR2 FYNNEI. CDR3 sequence (DNA): TGTGCCAGCTCTCCCGGGGGCTACCTCACAGATACGCAGTATTTT. Its translation is CASSPGGYLTDTQYF.

The rearrangement links TRBV4-2 to TRBJ1-2, with unresolved D. The CDR3 length is 15 residues. With 1 base removed from V and 5 bases from J, the gap between germline ends came to 14 bases. The germline V gene has CDR1 LGHNA and CDR2 YNFKEQ. The CDR3 DNA is TGTGCCAGCAGCCAAGGAGGGAGTTCAGGTTATGGCTACACCTTC. It yields the protein CASSQGGSSGYGYTF.

The chain uses TRBV13 and TRBJ2-7, with TRBD1 as a possible D gene (5 bases). Trimming cost V 5 bases and J 4 bases, with 12 bases left between them. CDR1 is PRHDT, CDR2 FYEKMQ, per germline (reference sequence). The CDR3 is 13 amino acids. CDR3 region: CASSAGRDYEQYF. In DNA, the CDR3 is TGTGCCAGCAGCGCCGGCAGGGATTACGAGCAGTACTTC.

This chain uses TRBV15 with TRBJ1-6, with 11 positions matching TRBD1. This CDR3 comprises 17 residues. Germline-derived CDR1 and CDR2 are LNHNV and YYDKDF (reference sequence). Trimming removed 5 bases from V and 6 bases from J; junction bases left unmatched: 9. The CDR3 sequence is CATSSRTGGGFNSPLHF. CDR3 coding DNA: TGTGCCACCAGCTCCCGGACAGGGGGCGGTTTTAATTCACCCCTCCACTTT.

The chain carries TRBV9 and TRBJ2-3; D gene unclear. Germline CDR1 SGDLS, CDR2 YYNGEE. The ends were cut back, 0 bases at V and 0 bases at J, with 8 bases in the middle. This CDR3 is 15 amino acids long. The CDR3 DNA reads as TGTGCCAGCAGCGTAGGTCCTAGTAGCACAGATACGCAGTATTTT. It encodes CASSVGPSSTDTQYF.

A few counts support this clone. V usage is TRBV7-2 and J usage is TRBJ1-1, with 9 bases lining up with TRBD1. The CDR3 has 11 amino acids. The V and J ends lost 8 bases and 12 bases, in that order; junction bases with no gene match: 7. Germline CDR1 reads SGHTA; CDR2 reads FQGNSA. For the CDR3, the DNA is TGTGCCAGCCATGGGACAGGGAAAACTTTCTTT. It encodes CASHGTGKTFF. Combining the CDR3 with reference TRBV7-2 and TRBJ1-1 gives the whole variable domain GAGVSQSPSNKVTEKGKDVELRCDPISGHTALYWYRQSLGQGLEFLIYFQGNSAPDKSGLPSDRFSAERTGGSVSTLTIQRTQQEDSAVYLCASHGTGKTFFGQGTRLTVV.

A word on this clone: The identical CDR3 is also encoded by other nucleotide sequences in the sample. The V and J genes are TRBV7-2 and TRBJ1-1; D possibly corresponds to TRBD1 (5 bases). The CDR3 runs to 15 residues. Germline loops: CDR1 SGHTA, CDR2 FQGNSA. The V gene lost 3 bases and the J gene lost 1 base, with 12 bases spanning the gap. Here the CDR3 DNA reads TGTGCCAGCAGCTTGACCGGGGCGGGGAACACTGAAGCTTTCTTT. This translates into CASSLTGAGNTEAFF.

The chain couples TRBV2 to TRBJ2-7, with D perhaps matching TRBD1 (7 bases). CDR1 and CDR2 from the germline V gene are SNHLY and FYNNEI. The V gene lost 8 bases and the J gene lost 0 bases, with 11 bases spanning the gap. The CDR3 loop spans 13 amino acids. The CDR3 is CASGGTDSYEQYF. In DNA, the CDR3 is TGTGCCAGCGGCGGGACAGACTCCTACGAGCAGTACTTC.

V gene TRBV27 combines with J gene TRBJ1-1; no clear D. The V end was cut by 3 bases, the J end by 10 bases, with 18 bases between. This CDR3 spans 14 amino acids. CDR1 and CDR2 from the germline V gene are MNHEY and SMNVEV (reference sequence). The CDR3 is CASSFYGVEGAAFF. CDR3 nucleotide sequence: TGTGCCAGCAGTTTTTACGGGGTAGAGGGAGCAGCTTTCTTT.

This clone was counted a single time. The J gene is TRBJ2-7, the V gene TRBV6-1; D not certain. The CDR3 covers 13 residues. Trimming pared 1 base from V and 5 bases from J, leaving 9 bases between. Germline V gene data show CDR1 as MNHNS and CDR2 as SASEGT. CDR3 sequence (DNA): TGTGCCAGCAGTGAAGTGAGGAACGACGAGCAGTACTTC. Translating it yields CASSEVRNDEQYF.

This rearrangement joins TRBV27 to TRBJ1-3; 11 bases agree with TRBD1. The V and J ends lost 5 bases and 3 bases, in that order; junction bases with no gene match: 3. Germline CDR1 and CDR2: MNHEY and SMNVEV (reference sequence). The CDR3 length is 15 residues. CDR3 sequence: CASSRTGGDGNTIYF. Written as DNA, the CDR3 is TGTGCCAGCAGTAGGACAGGGGGCGATGGAAACACCATATATTTT.